This TCR beta chain is from a study of OX40 agonist ivuxolimab in advanced cancers. Turning to the study itself: Patients receiving dose escalation had hepatocellular carcinoma, melanoma, renal cell or head and neck cancer.

The CDR3 consists of 13 residues. Germline-derived CDR1 and CDR2 are MNHNS and SASEGT. V was cut by 6 bases and J by 1 base, with 9 bases left in between. Assay used: immunoSEQ multiplex PCR; TCRdb lists only in-frame clones, some missing. The top ten hold 1.2% of the sample, which has some 70,000 clones, 75% to 85% seen once. The sequenced sample was CD4+ or CD8+ T cells sorted from blood, obtained in a trial of the OX40 agonist ivuxolimab. The chain has TRBV6-1 and TRBJ1-1, with a weak D call TRBD1 (5 bases). This sequence originates from an adult with an advanced solid tumor such as melanoma, head and neck, liver or kidney cancer. CDR3: CASRQGSNTEAFF. Here the CDR3 DNA reads TGTGCCAGCAGGCAGGGTTCGAACACTGAAGCTTTCTTT.